The 28 T cell receptor beta chains reported below all come from one sample, sequenced in a study (dated by TCRdb to between 2014 and 2016). The receptor library was made with 5' RACE. The data were produced on an Illumina MiSeq. TCRdb cleaned the public reads at Q25 with fastp, built clones with MiXCR and kept in-frame beta chains. Under each unique CDR3 protein, matching rows form one entry showing the most common genes and DNA. This sample comprises roughly 5,600 distinct CDR3 sequences, 35% to 40% of them detected only once. 50% to 60% of the sample comes from the top ten. Sequences were obtained from memory CD4+ T cells sorted from blood. According to the study, the label for this sample's cell subset or site signals: memory CD4+ T cells, CD4+CD45RO+CD25-. These receptors were obtained from a female donor with breast cancer.

A remark on this clonotype: Given a much more abundant clone one base away, this may be a read error. The chain joins TRBV11-1 to TRBJ2-1, with unresolved D. Germline CDR1 reads SGHAT; CDR2 reads FQDESV (reference sequence). The CDR3 covers 13 residues. CDR3 residues: CASGLSRWSLQFF. The DNA of the CDR3 is TGTGCCAGCGGCTTATCCCGTTGGAGCTTACAGTTCTTC.

Comments on this clonotype: At one end the junction does not follow the germline gene, possibly because of a read error. The chain combines TRBV5-1 with TRBJ2-1; the match to TRBD2 covers 13 bases. CDR1 and CDR2 from the germline V gene are SGHRS and YFSETQ. This CDR3 is 15 amino acids long. This CDR3 is CASSLIGLAGDEQSF. The DNA of the CDR3 is TGCGCCAGCAGCTTGATTGGACTAGCGGGAGATGAGCAGTCCTTC.

The sample holds many counts of this clonotype. This chain uses TRBV5-1 with TRBJ2-1; no firm D call. Germline V gene data show CDR1 as SGHRS and CDR2 as YFSETQ. CDR3 length equals 15 residues. V lost 0 bases and J lost 7, with 14 bases in between. As DNA, the CDR3 is TGCGCCAGCAGCTTGGACGGGCAGGAACTGAATGAGCAGTTCTTC. Encoded protein: CASSLDGQELNEQFF.

This clonotype occurred a few times. This may come from a read error, since a much larger clone is one base off. V and J are TRBV12-3 or TRBV12-4 and TRBJ2-7, with 7 bases lining up with TRBD1. The CDR3 totals 16 residues. V lost 6 bases, J lost 2 bases, and 13 bases stayed unmatched. The CDR3 DNA reads as TGTGCCAGCAGCGGTTGGTCCGGGACAGAGACCTACGAGCAGTACTTC. This gives the protein CASSGWSGTETYEQYF.

The chain combines TRBV7-9 with TRBJ2-1; D not resolved. The CDR3 length is 12 residues. CDR1 is SEHNR and CDR2 is FQNEAQ in the germline V gene (reference sequence). Trimming shortened V by 1 base and J by 12 bases, and 10 bases separated the two germline ends. CDR3 bases: TGTGCCAGCAGCTTAGAGGTAGATGGGCAGTTCTTC. It codes for CASSLEVDGQFF. Drawing the rest from reference TRBV7-9 and TRBJ2-1, the complete variable domain is DTGVSQNPRHKITKRGQNVTFRCDPISEHNRLYWYRQTLGQGPEFLTYFQNEAQLEKSRLLSDRFSAERPKGSFSTLEIQRTEQGDSAMYLCASSLEVDGQFFGPGTRLTVL.

The chain employs TRBV6-2 or TRBV6-3 and TRBJ2-7; 7 bases line up with TRBD1. The V gene's germline CDR1 is MNHEY and CDR2 SVGEGT. CDR3 length equals 14 residues. J gave up 6 bases and V 6 bases, and 11 bases lay outside the gene matches. For the CDR3, the DNA is TGTGCCAGCAGGGCAGGGGGAACAGCCTCCGAGCAGTACTTC. The encoded protein is CASRAGGTASEQYF.

V is TRBV12-3 or TRBV12-4 and J is TRBJ2-5; D uncertain. Trimming shortened V by 3 bases and J by 5 bases, and 10 bases separated the two germline ends. The CDR3 covers 13 residues. Written as DNA, the CDR3 is TGTGCCAGCAGTTTTAGACGGCACGAGACCCAGTACTTC. Its translation is CASSFRRHETQYF.

This clonotype was found many times. V and J are TRBV12-3 or TRBV12-4 and TRBJ2-1, with TRBD2 matching 8 bases. CDR3 size: 16 residues. Losses at the gene ends were 8 bases for V and 0 bases for J; bases not matched to a gene: 9. The CDR3 coding sequence is TGTGCCAGCGGATTCGAGCGGGGGAGCTCCTACAATGAGCAGTTCTTC. Protein sequence: CASGFERGSSYNEQFF.

This clonotype is classed as medium-sized. The rearrangement links TRBV20-1 to TRBJ2-5; TRBD2 matches at 10 bases. The trim removed 4 bases at V and 1 base at J, leaving 6 bases unmatched. Per germline, CDR1 DFQATT and CDR2 SNEGSKA (reference sequence). The CDR3 covers 15 residues. This CDR3 reads CSATQTSGLQETQYF. The CDR3 DNA reads as TGCAGTGCTACTCAGACTAGCGGGCTCCAAGAGACCCAGTACTTC.

This clonotype was seen ten or more times. The chain uses TRBV6-5 and TRBJ2-2; D unresolved. There are 13 residues in the CDR3. Trimming shortened V by 6 bases and J by 5 bases, and 10 bases separated the two germline ends. Germline CDR1 MNHEY, CDR2 SVGAGI. The CDR3 region is CASRKRGTGELFF. DNA for the CDR3: TGTGCCAGCAGAAAGCGAGGAACCGGGGAGCTGTTTTTT.

This clonotype was observed many times. The chain is built from TRBV12-3 or TRBV12-4 and TRBJ1-1; maybe TRBD1 (6 bases). The length of the CDR3 is 13 residues. V shed 4 bases and J shed 2 bases, with 8 bases lying between them. The CDR3 reads CASSSDRNTEAFF. The CDR3 nucleotides read TGTGCCAGCAGTTCGGACAGAAACACTGAAGCTTTCTTT.

CDR3 residues: CASSQGRQRNKRELFF. CDR3 in DNA: TGCGCCAGCAGCCAGGGTCGGCAGCGCAACAAGCGGGAGCTGTTTTTT. V and J are TRBV4-1 and TRBJ2-2; D not certain. CDR1 is MGHRA and CDR2 is YSYEKL in the germline V gene. V was shortened by 3 bases and J by 9 bases, with 20 bases between the two germline ends. The CDR3 sequence is 16 residues long.

The chain couples TRBV2 to TRBJ1-1; D not resolved. Per the germline V gene, CDR1 is SNHLY and CDR2 is FYNNEI. Trimming shortened V by 6 bases and J by 9 bases, and 14 bases separated the two germline ends. The CDR3 has 12 residues. The CDR3 loop reads CASRPTRTQAFF. CDR3 nucleotide sequence: TGTGCCAGCAGGCCGACCAGAACGCAAGCTTTCTTT.

This clonotype was found many times. The rearrangement uses TRBV12-3 or TRBV12-4 and TRBJ1-4; D is ambiguous. The CDR3 has 14 amino acids. Trimming pared 6 bases from V and 8 bases from J, leaving 16 bases between. CDR3 protein: CASRSISGYEKLFF. The CDR3 region has the DNA TGTGCCAGCAGATCGATTTCCGGGTACGAAAAACTGTTTTTT.

This clonotype was observed a handful of times. This chain uses TRBV28 with TRBJ2-1, with D perhaps matching TRBD1 (6 bases). The length of the CDR3 is 15 residues. V was clipped by 6 bases and J by 8 bases, with 20 bases between them. Germline V CDR1 and CDR2: MDHEN, SYDVKM. CDR3 nucleotide sequence: TGTGCCAGCAGCCCAGGGTGGGGGCAGCCGGATGAGCAGTTCTTC. Residues: CASSPGWGQPDEQFF.

This clonotype was detected ten times or more. The V call is TRBV20-1, the J call TRBJ1-1; maybe TRBD1 (6 bases). This CDR3 contains 16 residues. Germline V gene data show CDR1 as DFQATT and CDR2 as SNEGSKA (reference sequence). V was trimmed by 0 bases and J by 2 bases, leaving 16 bases between them. The CDR3 bases are TGCAGTGCTAGAGATTCCCTAACAGGGCTTAACACTGAAGCTTTCTTT. It translates to CSARDSLTGLNTEAFF.

The chain is built from TRBV5-1 and TRBJ2-7; possible D gene TRBD2, 7 bases. V was pared by 0 bases and J by 6 bases, with 10 bases between. The CDR3 loop spans 13 amino acids. CDR1 is SGHRS and CDR2 is YFSETQ in the germline V gene. The CDR3 coding sequence is TGCGCCAGCAGCTTGGCGGGGGGCCCCGAGCAGTACTTC. As protein: CASSLAGGPEQYF.

This rearrangement joins TRBV25-1 to TRBJ1-1; D is unresolved. This CDR3 has 12 residues. Germline V lookup: CDR1 MGHDK, CDR2 SYGVNS. The V and J ends lost 8 bases and 4 bases respectively, with 11 bases between them. The CDR3, as DNA: TGTGCCAGCTGGGGAGGAGGCACTGAAGCTTTCTTT. It translates to CASWGGGTEAFF. Complete variable domain (other parts from reference TRBV25-1 and TRBJ1-1): EADIYQTPRYLVIGTGKKITLECSQTMGHDKMYWYQQDPGMELHLIHYSYGVNSTEKGDLSSESTVSRIRTEHFPLTLESARPSHTSQYLCASWGGGTEAFFGQGTRLTVV.

For this clonotype: No conserved phenylalanine or tryptophan ends this CDR3, so it is likely a read error. The DNA is omitted, as the CDR3 cannot be located on it reliably, and the CDR3 follows TCRdb's listing. This rearrangement joins TRBV24-1 to TRBJ1-2; the listed D gene, TRBD1, was not tested against the DNA. Germline lookup yields CDR1 KGHDR and CDR2 SFDVKD. The CDR3 numbers 13 amino acids, ends counted. The CDR3 sequence: CAVGQGGGYGYTV.

The rearrangement links TRBV7-2 to TRBJ2-3, with D perhaps given as TRBD1 or TRBD2 (5 bases each). The germline gives CDR1 SGHTA, CDR2 FQGNSA. V lost 8 bases and J lost 7, with 22 bases in between. The length of the CDR3 is 15 residues. CDR3 sequence reads: CASGSDRDPAYTQYF. The CDR3 DNA is TGTGCCAGCGGCTCCGATAGGGACCCGGCATATACGCAGTATTTT.

With regard to this clonotype: Being one base from a much bigger clone, this may be a read error. The chain recombines TRBV24-1 with TRBJ2-2; TRBD2 might be the D (5 bases). The CDR3 contains 17 residues. The germline V gene has CDR1 KGHDR and CDR2 SFDVKD. The CDR3 sequence is CATRDFTGITNTGELFF. The CDR3 DNA is TGTGCCACCCGTGATTTTACGGGAATTACGAACACCGGGGAGCTGTTTTTT.

This clonotype ranks as medium-sized. V usage is TRBV18 and J usage is TRBJ2-3; TRBD2 aligns across 11 bases. V lost 0 bases, J lost 6 bases, and 11 bases stayed unmatched. CDR1 and CDR2 (germline): KGHSH, LQKENI. The CDR3 runs 18 residues. The CDR3 is CASSPPVDLAGGSDTQYF. The CDR3 DNA reads TGTGCCAGCTCACCACCGGTAGACCTAGCGGGAGGATCTGATACGCAGTATTTT.

The gene calls are TRBV5-3 and TRBJ2-1, with D maybe TRBD2 (5 bases). Gene TRBJ2-7 matches the end of the DNA better, so the J call may be wrong. TRBV5-3 is an open reading frame, and its role is uncertain. CDR3 length: 15 residues. The CDR3 DNA follows: TGTGCCAGAAGCTTTGCGGAGCGGACCTACAATGAGCAGTACTTC. Protein: CARSFAERTYNEQYF.

The table lists this clonotype with many counts. The V gene is TRBV20-1, the J gene TRBJ1-1; D is possibly TRBD1 (6 bases). The CDR3 runs 14 residues. V was cut by 0 bases and J by 0 bases, with 8 bases left in between. Germline assignment: CDR1 DFQATT and CDR2 SNEGSKA (reference sequence). CDR3: CSAREGAMNTEAFF. The CDR3 DNA reads as TGCAGTGCTAGAGAGGGGGCCATGAACACTGAAGCTTTCTTT.

By proportion, this clonotype is medium-sized (0.01 to 0.1%). The chain has TRBV6-2 or TRBV6-3 and TRBJ2-2; 7 bases line up with TRBD1. The CDR3 extends over 15 amino acids. Germline V lookup: CDR1 MNHEY, CDR2 SVGEGT. Germline trimming cut 5 bases from V and 6 bases from J; bases unmatched to any gene: 9. The CDR3 bases are TGTGCCAGCAGTGCCAACGACAGGGTGGCCGGGGAGCTGTTTTTT. This translates into CASSANDRVAGELFF.

This chain joins TRBV21-1 and TRBJ2-2; the table gives TRBD2 as D, unverified against the DNA. TRBV21-1 is a pseudogene segment. This CDR3 spans 17 amino acids. The CDR3: CASSKGVAGRYTGELFF. The CDR3 DNA sequence: TGTGCCAGCAGCAAAGGGGTAGCGGGACGTTACACCGGGGAGCTGTTTTTT.

This clonotype was recorded at least ten times. This sequence joins TRBV11-3 and TRBJ2-5, with 14 bases aligning to TRBD2. The CDR3 totals 18 residues. CDR1 and CDR2 (germline): SGHNT, YENEEA. The V gene end was trimmed by 5 bases and the J gene end by 1 base; junction bases not matched to a gene: 9. The CDR3 sequence: CASSGGTSGRDPQETQYF. The CDR3 coding sequence is TGTGCCAGCAGCGGAGGGACTAGCGGGAGAGATCCCCAAGAGACCCAGTACTTC. Filled out from reference TRBV11-3 and TRBJ2-5, the complete variable domain reads EAGVVQSPRYKIIEKKQPVAFWCNPISGHNTLYWYLQNLGQGPELLIRYENEEAVDDSQLPKDRFSAERLKGVDSTLKIQPAELGDSAVYLCASSGGTSGRDPQETQYFGPGTRLLVL.

V and J are TRBV7-6 and TRBJ1-4; possible D gene TRBD1, 5 bases. The V end lost 8 bases, the J end lost 7 bases, and 17 bases lay between the germline ends. The CDR3 runs 14 residues. Germline lookup yields CDR1 SGHVS and CDR2 FNYEAQ. The CDR3 coding sequence is TGTGCCAGCTCCCAGGGTCTTGGGGGTGAAAAACTGTTTTTT. Translating gives CASSQGLGGEKLFF.